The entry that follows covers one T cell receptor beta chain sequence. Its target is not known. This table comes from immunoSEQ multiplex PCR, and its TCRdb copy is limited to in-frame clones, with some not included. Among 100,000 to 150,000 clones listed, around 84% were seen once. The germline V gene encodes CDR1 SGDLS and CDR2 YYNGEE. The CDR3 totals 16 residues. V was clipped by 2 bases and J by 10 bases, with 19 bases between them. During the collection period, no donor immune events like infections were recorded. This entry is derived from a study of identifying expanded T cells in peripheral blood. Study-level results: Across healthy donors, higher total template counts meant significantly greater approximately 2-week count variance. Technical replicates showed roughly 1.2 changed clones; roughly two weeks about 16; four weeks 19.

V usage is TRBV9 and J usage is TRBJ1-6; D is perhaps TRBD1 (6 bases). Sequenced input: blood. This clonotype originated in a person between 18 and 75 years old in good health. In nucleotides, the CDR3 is TGTGCCAGCAGCGTGGACCCGGGGGGAGGGGGATCACCCCTCCACTTT. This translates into CASSVDPGGGGSPLHF.